Following are 20 T cell receptor beta chains from one sample sequenced in a study of OX40 agonist ivuxolimab in advanced cancers. Assay used: immunoSEQ multiplex PCR; TCRdb lists only in-frame clones, some missing. The data contain roughly 86,000 clones, around 89% of them singletons. The sequencing used CD4+ or CD8+ T cells sorted from blood, collected in a trial of the OX40 agonist ivuxolimab. Receptors were obtained from an adult with an advanced solid tumor such as melanoma, head and neck, liver or kidney cancer.

The chain links TRBV7-3 to TRBJ1-6; the D gene is possibly TRBD1 (6 bases). This CDR3 contains 13 residues. The V end was cut by 6 bases, the J end by 11 bases, with 14 bases between. CDR1 and CDR2 (germline): SGHTA, FQGTGA. CDR3 sequence reads: CASRRQDLAPLHF. The DNA of the CDR3 is TGTGCCAGCAGGCGACAGGATCTAGCACCCCTCCACTTT.

The chain couples TRBV6-5 to TRBJ2-7; TRBD1 aligns across 9 bases. V was clipped by 0 bases and J by 4 bases; unmatched bases: 4. The germline V gene has CDR1 MNHEY and CDR2 SVGAGI. CDR3 length: 15 amino acids. In nucleotides, the CDR3 is TGTGCCAGCAGTTACTCGAGACAGGGGGGGTACGAGCAGTACTTC. Translation gives CASSYSRQGGYEQYF.

V and J are TRBV11-3 and TRBJ2-7, with 16 positions matching TRBD2. The germline V gene has CDR1 SGHNT and CDR2 YENEEA. The ends lost 4 bases at V and 6 bases at J; junction bases unmatched: 12. This CDR3 is built from 18 residues. CDR3 nucleotides: TGTGCCAGCAGCTCTGGGGGACTAGCGGGAGGGCCGAGTCCCGAGCAGTACTTC. Residues: CASSSGGLAGGPSPEQYF.

The chain is built from TRBV2 and TRBJ2-3; 10 bases line up with TRBD1. This CDR3 has 15 amino acids. With 3 bases clipped from V and 4 bases from J, the junction kept 4 bases outside the gene matches. Germline V lookup: CDR1 SNHLY, CDR2 FYNNEI. This CDR3 reads CASSDWTGGSDTQYF. The CDR3 DNA sequence: TGTGCCAGCAGTGATTGGACAGGGGGTTCAGATACGCAGTATTTT.

This chain links TRBV5-4 with TRBJ2-5; unclear D gene. TRBJ2-7 explains the end of the DNA better; the J call may be wrong. This CDR3 is 13 amino acids long. Germline V gene data show CDR1 as SGHNT and CDR2 as YYREEE (reference sequence). The CDR3 DNA reads TGTGCCAGCAGCCGTGCAGCAACCTACGAGCAGTACTTC. It is translated as CASSRAATYEQYF.

The rearrangement uses TRBV6-1 and TRBJ2-7; maybe TRBD1 (6 bases). Per germline, CDR1 MNHNS and CDR2 SASEGT. The CDR3 is 12 residues long. V dropped 7 bases and J dropped 3 bases, with 10 bases sitting between them. The CDR3 here is CASTGDGYEQYF. The CDR3 DNA reads as TGTGCCAGCACAGGGGATGGCTACGAGCAGTACTTC.

This sequence joins TRBV6-6 and TRBJ2-7; the match to TRBD2 covers 11 bases. V trimming: 5 bases; J trimming: 3 bases; junction bases outside the gene matches: 3. In germline, CDR1 is MNHNY, CDR2 SVGAGI (reference sequence). The CDR3 has 14 residues. The CDR3, as DNA: TGTGCCAGCAGTCCCGGGACTAGCGGCTACGAGCAGTACTTC. Amino acid sequence: CASSPGTSGYEQYF.

The V call is TRBV5-1, the J call TRBJ1-1; 7 nucleotides agree with TRBD1. The CDR3 is 14 amino acids. In germline, CDR1 is SGHRS, CDR2 YFSETQ. Unmatched junction bases numbered 5, after V lost 4 bases and J lost 2 bases. CDR3 sequence: CASSPRGDNTEAFF. The CDR3, as DNA: TGCGCCAGCAGCCCCAGGGGGGATAACACTGAAGCTTTCTTT.

The rearrangement links TRBV4-1 to TRBJ2-6; no firm D call. Germline V lookup: CDR1 MGHRA, CDR2 YSYEKL. Trimming cost V 2 bases and J 1 base, with 12 bases left between them. The length of the CDR3 is 17 residues. CDR3 in amino acids: CASSQLHRQSGANVLTF. CDR3 DNA sequence: TGCGCCAGCAGCCAACTACATCGCCAGTCTGGGGCCAACGTCCTGACTTTC.

The CDR3, as DNA: TGTGCCAGCAGCGATCGACTAGCGGGAGGCTCCTACAATGAGCAGTTCTTC. This encodes CASSDRLAGGSYNEQFF. V usage is TRBV9 and J usage is TRBJ2-1, with TRBD2 matching over 13 bases. Trimming removed 3 bases from V and 0 bases from J; junction bases left unmatched: 3. Germline CDR1 SGDLS, CDR2 YYNGEE. CDR3 length: 17 amino acids.

V and J are TRBV6-6 and TRBJ1-2; the D is unclear. Germline values: CDR1 MNHNY, CDR2 SVGAGI (reference sequence). Trimming left V 2 bases short and J 6 bases short, with 13 bases between. The CDR3 contains 14 residues. As DNA, the CDR3 is TGTGCCAGCAGTTACCTTGGAGACAAAGATGGCTACACCTTC. It encodes CASSYLGDKDGYTF.

The rearrangement links TRBV27 to TRBJ2-1; D is possibly TRBD2 (6 bases). The CDR3 spans 15 residues. Trimming took 3 bases from V and 4 from J, leaving 13 bases between them. Per germline, CDR1 MNHEY and CDR2 SMNVEV (reference sequence). CDR3 DNA: TGTGCCAGCAGTTTGACCAGCGGGCCTTACAATGAGCAGTTCTTC. Translating gives CASSLTSGPYNEQFF.

This chain joins TRBV11-1 and TRBJ1-1, with 7 positions matching TRBD1. Germline CDR1 SGHAT, CDR2 FQDESV (reference sequence). With 7 bases clipped from V and 7 bases from J, the junction kept 6 bases outside the gene matches. The CDR3 is 12 residues long. CDR3 loop: CASIDNRGEAFF. In DNA form, the CDR3 reads TGTGCCAGCATCGACAACAGGGGTGAAGCTTTCTTT.

This chain links TRBV4-2 with TRBJ1-5; tentatively, D is TRBD1 (5 bases). The germline gives CDR1 LGHNA, CDR2 YNFKEQ. The CDR3 length is 16 residues. V shed 6 bases and J shed 6 bases, with 21 bases lying between them. This chain's CDR3 is CASSHFRDLWGQPQHF. The CDR3 DNA is TGTGCCAGCAGTCACTTCCGGGACTTGTGGGGTCAGCCCCAGCATTTT.

This clone was observed a single time. The V call is TRBV30, the J call TRBJ2-7, with D perhaps matching TRBD1 (6 bases). V lost 3 bases and J lost 3, with 12 bases in between. The CDR3 contains 13 residues. Germline V lookup: CDR1 GTSNPN, CDR2 SVGIG (reference sequence). CDR3 in amino acids: CAWRPTGNYEQYF. The DNA for the CDR3 is TGTGCCTGGAGGCCGACAGGTAACTACGAGCAGTACTTC.

The CDR3 sequence is CASRQMNTEAFF. As DNA, the CDR3 is TGCGCCAGCAGGCAGATGAACACTGAAGCTTTCTTT. The chain joins TRBV5-1 to TRBJ1-1; D uncertain. In germline, CDR1 is SGHRS, CDR2 YFSETQ. Trimming removed 5 bases from V and 0 bases from J, with 5 bases in between. The CDR3 contains 12 residues.

This chain joins TRBV5-5 and TRBJ1-5; D not resolved. Germline CDR1 is SGHKS and CDR2 is YYEKEE (reference sequence). V lost 0 bases, J lost 2 bases, and 12 bases lay in between. This CDR3 is built from 16 residues. CDR3 coding DNA: TGTGCCAGCAGCTTGGGACCCCGCTTCGGCAATCAGCCCCAGCATTTT. It specifies CASSLGPRFGNQPQHF.

V is TRBV28 and J is TRBJ2-1; the match to TRBD2 covers 9 bases. The CDR3 is 14 amino acids. After removal of 6 bases from V and 2 bases from J, the junction contained 2 bases not matched to a gene. Germline V gives CDR1 MDHEN, CDR2 SYDVKM. CDR3 amino acids: CASSLAGPYNEQFF. The CDR3 DNA reads TGTGCCAGCAGCCTAGCGGGACCCTACAATGAGCAGTTCTTC.

The table lists this clone with a count of one. The rearrangement links TRBV19 to TRBJ2-2; TRBD1 agrees at 12 bases. CDR1 and CDR2 (germline): LNHDA, SQIVND (reference sequence). Losses at the gene ends were 5 bases for V and 8 bases for J; bases not matched to a gene: 9. This CDR3 is built from 16 residues. CDR3 coding DNA: TGTGCCAGTAGTGCCCGGGACAGGGGGCGTCCGGGGGAGCTGTTTTTT. Encoded protein: CASSARDRGRPGELFF.

The chain links TRBV5-6 to TRBJ2-7; tentative D call: TRBD2 (6 bases). The germline CDR1 and CDR2 sequences are SGHDT and YYEEEE. V lost 4 bases, J lost 0 bases, and 8 bases lay in between. The CDR3 is 13 residues long. CDR3: CASSPGSSYEQYF. The DNA for the CDR3 is TGTGCCAGCAGCCCCGGGAGCTCCTACGAGCAGTACTTC.